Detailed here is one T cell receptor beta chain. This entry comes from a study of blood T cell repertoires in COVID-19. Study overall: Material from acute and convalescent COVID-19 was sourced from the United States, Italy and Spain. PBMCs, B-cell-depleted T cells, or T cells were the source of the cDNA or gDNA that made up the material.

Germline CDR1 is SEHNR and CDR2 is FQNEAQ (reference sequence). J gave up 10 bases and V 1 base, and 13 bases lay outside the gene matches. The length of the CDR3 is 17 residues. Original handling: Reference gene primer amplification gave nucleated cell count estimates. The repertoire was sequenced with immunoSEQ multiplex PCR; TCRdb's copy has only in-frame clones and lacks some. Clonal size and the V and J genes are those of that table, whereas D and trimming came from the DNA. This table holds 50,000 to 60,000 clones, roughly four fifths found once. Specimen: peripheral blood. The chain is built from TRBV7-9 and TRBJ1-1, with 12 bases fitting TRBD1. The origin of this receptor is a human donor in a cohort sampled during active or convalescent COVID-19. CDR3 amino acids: CASSLDTGTGGGGGAFF. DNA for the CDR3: TGTGCCAGCAGCTTAGATACCGGGACAGGGGGCGGTGGCGGAGCTTTCTTT.